Given below is one TCR beta chain in context. It has no known antigen specificity. Base-call qualities are not available, and no considerably larger clone is one nucleotide away. Via the germline V gene, CDR1 is SNHLY and CDR2 FYNNEI. Including cysteine and phenylalanine, the CDR3 has 14 amino acids. Just CDR3 DNA is preserved here, 42 bases in frame from base 1. V is reduced by 8 bases and J by 8 bases, leaving a spacing of 21 bases between them. This record comes from a study of cytomegalovirus exposure and HLA in healthy donors (dated by TCRdb to about 2017). Study-wide context: In an earlier analysis of roughly 590 of the donors, approximately 300 Gb of sequence data and about 110 million unique TCR beta sequences from about 180 million T cells were reported. High-throughput TCR immunosequencing, statistical association of individual TCRs with disease status, and machine learning were combined to predict cytomegalovirus infection status. Donor age, sex, ethnicity and CMV serostatus were collected together with the repertoire data. The T cell repertoires of 666 subjects were profiled by immunosequencing and related to cytomegalovirus serostatus. Typing coverage differed by locus: A, B, C, DRB1 and DQB1 were typed in roughly 620-630 donors, DQA1 in 522, DPA1 in around 610, and DPB1 in just under 490. All discovery cohort repertoires had been generated using a single sequencing platform. Rather than drawing on any new phenotypic data, the later analysis identified candidate immune exposures from TCR beta sequences and the way those sequences occurred across donors. To decide whether each TCR beta V gene segment behaved as functional or pseudogenic, an earlier analysis of several hundred of the donors relied on high-throughput TCR beta sequencing. HLA typing covered class I and class II loci at four-digit resolution. Of the roughly 400 genotyped donors, around 81% fell in the genetic ancestry cluster associated with self-reported Caucasian donors. Genome-wide SNP genotypes for about three fifths of the 666 donors were used in a later genetic analysis, which treated that subset as a discovery cohort. To study patterns of TCR occurrence, a later analysis re-analyzed previously published TCR beta repertoires from around 660 donors and added high-resolution HLA genotyping. The study aimed to test whether cataloging public T cell receptors could reveal signatures of past pathogen exposure. Approximately 300 gigabases of sequencing data and some 85 million unique TCR sequences were included in an early release covering over 600 HLA-typed donors. In addition to the first cohort of 666 subjects, a separate validation cohort of under 150 different subjects was used. Four to six DR-DQ haplotypes were handled as single units for association and clustering because linkage in the cohort was strong. Across roughly 420 genotyped donors of the cohort, an average of approximately 240,000 unique TCR beta nucleotide sequences per donor were sequenced, and around 19% of those sequences were non-productive.

Libraries came from the immunoSEQ multiplex PCR assay. A mixture of 60 forward primers for TCR Vbeta segments and 13 reverse primers for TCR Jbeta segments was used in the multiplex PCR. A multiplex PCR assay on genomic DNA amplified the CDR3 region of rearranged TCR beta genes. On the Illumina HiSeq System, the amplified TCR beta libraries were sequenced as 87-base-pair reads. The paper's processing steps were these. In a later analysis, 80 million or so unique TCR beta chains were counted across the 650 to 700 repertoires, and about 10 million of these chains were shared by at least two donors. Raw reads were error-corrected and collapsed into unique sequences by a nearest-neighbor algorithm in which closely related sequences were merged to remove PCR and sequencing errors. To assign V, D and J gene segments, CDR3 sequences were aligned to IMGT reference sequences. For a sequence to be retained, at least a six-nucleotide match to both a V gene segment and a J gene segment was required. A rearrangement counted as productive if the CDR3 had no stop codons and remained in frame with V and J, and every other rearrangement counted as non-productive. CDR3 was defined by IMGT convention, running from the second conserved V-encoded cysteine to the conserved J-encoded phenylalanine. The earlier analysis of some 600 of the donors excluded sequences that lacked an unambiguous match to a single V gene segment. In an earlier analysis of some 590 of the donors, a V segment was called functional when productive rearrangements were above 56.7%, and segregating when the standard deviation between donors exceeded 5%. To diagnose cytomegalovirus status from the catalog of TCR beta chain sequences, a statistical classification framework was built. In a later analysis, TCR nucleotide sequences were compared against IMGT/GENE-DB human TR gene sequences so that V and J genes could be assigned. The TCRdist pipeline was used in a later analysis to assign CDR3 sequences and most-parsimonious VDJ recombination scenarios. In a later analysis, each TCR beta chain was defined by its CDR3 amino acid sequence together with its V-gene family, and reads without a unique V-gene family were excluded. A later analysis removed 592 highly shared, low-generation-probability nucleotide sequences to deal with suspected cross-contamination and a sequencing artifact. For each public chain, a later analysis derived a clonal expansion index from normalized ranks of inferred template counts within each repertoire. In a later analysis, generation probabilities were computed using a VDJ recombination model fitted to out-of-frame rearrangements, and the results were checked against IGoR. A later analysis scored TCR-TCR, TCR-HLA and TCR-CMV co-occurrence with hypergeometric tests, applying a repertoire-size bias correction to TCR pairs. A later analysis estimated false discovery rates by permuting HLA or CMV assignments 20 times. A later analysis grouped co-occurring TCRs with DBSCAN, adding TCRdist sequence similarity when clustering within HLA-allele-positive subsets. For co-occurrence clustering, repertoires with fewer than 30,000 or more than 120,000 public chains were excluded, along with four to six repertoires with anomalous nucleotide sharing. TCRdb carries this immuneACCESS record with in-frame sequences only. Its versions omit some clonotypes, under half of them owing to an unresolved V gene in the studies checked, with the rest unexplained. That table gives V, J and clone size, and the DNA gave D and trimming. The sample table contains 140,000 to 150,000 clones; only one count was recorded for about three fifths of them. The ten largest clones represent around 1.9% of the sample.

Summary of the overall study and its limitations: Because HLA typing was missing for some donors at each locus, association tests included only the typed subset. Linkage disequilibrium might explain the correlated functional status among segregating V segments, but an unknown experimental factor could not be excluded. Because the 87-base-pair reads could not distinguish some IMGT-functional V segments, including TRBV6-2 and TRBV6-3, those segments were excluded. Only TCR beta chains were sequenced in this cohort, and the absence of alpha or paired-chain data limited detectable features. Broadly in line with IMGT annotations, most TCR beta V segments showed up in productive rearrangements about 87% or about 30% of the time in an earlier analysis of several hundred of the donors. The sequencing pipeline was judged likely to have produced a cluster of highly shared sequence variants as a technical artifact. The study gave a list of under 200 TCR beta chains associated with cytomegalovirus. In a later analysis, several top co-occurrence clusters were reported to appear linked to parvovirus B19, influenza, CMV and Epstein-Barr virus. In a later analysis, HLA-associated TCR beta chains showed more clonal expansion and lower generation probabilities than non-associated chains that were equally common. In vitro tests confirmed that three of the cytomegalovirus-associated TCR beta chains recognize cytomegalovirus antigens. A further reported finding was that TCR beta sequences accurately predicted the HLA-A and HLA-B alleles for most subjects in the first cohort. About 17 rarely observed V segments, including chromosome 9 orphons, were excluded from the earlier analysis of about 500 of the donors because counts were too low. A later genetic analysis reported fewer N-insertions in productive TCRs among donors in an Asian-associated ancestry cluster than the roughly 640-donor mean. In a later analysis, the rate of TCR association differed among HLA loci, with DRB1 alleles having the most associated TCRs and HLA-C alleles having the fewest. Most TCR sequences were observed very rarely across donors, whereas some public TCRs were present in many individuals. Most CMV-associated TCR beta chains appeared to be HLA-restricted in a later analysis, and the HLA associations seemed to be driven largely by CMV exposure. Presence/absence analyses assumed roughly uniform sequencing depth across donors, an assumption that may not hold. The classifier was reported to diagnose cytomegalovirus status with high specificity and sensitivity in both the original and validation cohorts. At a false discovery rate of 0.05, a later analysis linked about 16,000 TCR beta sequences to specific HLA alleles. V-gene and J-gene trimming of TCR beta chains was associated with a missense DCLRE1C variant in a later genetic analysis, and the association was replicated in an independent cohort. Immune exposure information for the cohort was limited to CMV serostatus. When HLA alleles, especially DR and DQ, strongly co-occurred, attributing TCR associations to individual alleles was difficult. The authors suggested that the approach could potentially be generalized to other disease states and immunological phenotypes.

The cohort was made up of 500 to 850 healthy bone marrow donors. Cohort members were all nominally healthy when sampled, although unrecorded immune exposures were likely present. The donor tested CMV seronegative, placing the donor among the 350 or so seronegative members of the cohort. A peripheral blood sample was collected from each donor, and TCR beta sequencing was performed on peripheral blood mononuclear cells. The Qiagen DNeasy Blood Extraction Kit was used to extract genomic DNA from the blood cell samples. The material sequenced was PBMCs. The sequence links TRBV2 to TRBJ1-2; TRBD1 is a weak D gene call, 5 bases matching. The TCR originated in a male donor in good health and CMV-seronegative. CDR3 reads: CASQWAGMAGGYTF. The DNA is as follows: TGTGCCAGCCAATGGGCAGGGATGGCTGGGGGCTACACCTTC.